This T cell receptor (beta chain) was recovered during a study of CD8 T cells in Susac syndrome. Trimming took 2 bases from V and 4 from J, leaving 11 bases between them. The germline V gene encodes CDR1 KGHSH and CDR2 LQKENI. The CDR3 is 14 amino acids. With random hexamers, 0.5 to 1 ug RNA was reverse transcribed. TCRdb re-called the immunoSEQ multiplex PCR reads through MiXCR, storing one row per CDR3 protein. The data hold roughly 200,000 distinct CDR3 sequences, with 85% to 95% observed a single time. The sequencing input was CD4+ T cells from PBMCs. The chain has TRBV18 and TRBJ2-5; D unclear. The clonotype was recovered from a human donor in good health. This CDR3 reads CASSPFGDIETQYF. The CDR3 DNA reads as TGTGCCAGCTCACCATTTGGGGATATAGAGACCCAGTACTTC.